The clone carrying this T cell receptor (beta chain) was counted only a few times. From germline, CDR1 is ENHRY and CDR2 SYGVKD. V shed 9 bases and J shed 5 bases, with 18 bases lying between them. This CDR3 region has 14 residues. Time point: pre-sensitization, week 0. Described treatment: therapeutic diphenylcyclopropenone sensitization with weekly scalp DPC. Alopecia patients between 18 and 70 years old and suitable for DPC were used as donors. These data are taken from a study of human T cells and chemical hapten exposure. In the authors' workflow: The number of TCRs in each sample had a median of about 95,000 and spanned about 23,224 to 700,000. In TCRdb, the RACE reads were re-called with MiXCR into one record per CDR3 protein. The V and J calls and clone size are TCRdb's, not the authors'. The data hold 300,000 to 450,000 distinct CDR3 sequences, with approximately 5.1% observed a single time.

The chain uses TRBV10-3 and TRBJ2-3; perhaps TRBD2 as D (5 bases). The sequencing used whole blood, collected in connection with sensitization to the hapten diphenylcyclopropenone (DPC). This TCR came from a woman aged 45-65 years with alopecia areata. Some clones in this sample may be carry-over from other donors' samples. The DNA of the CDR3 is TGTGCCATGGGTCGTGGCACTAGAGGAGATACGCAGTATTTT. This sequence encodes CAMGRGTRGDTQYF.